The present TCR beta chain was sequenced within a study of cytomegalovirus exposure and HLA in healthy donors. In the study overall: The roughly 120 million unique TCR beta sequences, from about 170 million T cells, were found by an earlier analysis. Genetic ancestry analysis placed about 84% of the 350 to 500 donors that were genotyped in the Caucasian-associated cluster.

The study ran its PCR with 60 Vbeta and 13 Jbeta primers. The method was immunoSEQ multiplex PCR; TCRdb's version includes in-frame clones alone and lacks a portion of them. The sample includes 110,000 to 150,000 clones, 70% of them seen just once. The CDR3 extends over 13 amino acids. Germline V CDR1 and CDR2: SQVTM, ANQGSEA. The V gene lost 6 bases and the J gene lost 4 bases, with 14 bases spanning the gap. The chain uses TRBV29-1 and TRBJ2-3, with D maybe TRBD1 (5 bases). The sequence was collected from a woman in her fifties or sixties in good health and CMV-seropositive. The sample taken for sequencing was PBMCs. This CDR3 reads CSVGHRSADTQYF. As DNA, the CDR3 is TGCAGCGTAGGACATAGGAGCGCAGATACGCAGTATTTT.